The clone carrying this T cell receptor beta chain has just a few counts. The antigen is undetermined. J lost 8 bases, V lost 1 base, and 10 bases had no gene match. Germline V gene sequence: CDR1 MGHDK, CDR2 SYGVNS. The CDR3 is 16 residues long. This sample was included in a study of CD8 T cells in ankylosing spondylitis. Whole-study results and caveats: Among TCR beta sequences, a motif of several highly homologous variants appeared characteristic of ankylosing spondylitis blood.

Each CDR3 protein gets one entry after TCRdb re-called the 5' RACE reads with MiXCR. The top ten clones hold over 6.5% of a sample with 500,000 to 550,000 distinct CDR3 sequences, about 13% of them seen once. The chain is built from TRBV25-1 and TRBJ2-1, with 8 bases lining up with TRBD2. The TCR comes from a male donor with ankylosing spondylitis. What was sequenced was blood, either unsorted or a sorted T cell fraction (not recorded which). The CDR3 reads CASSELERENRDEQFF. The DNA for the CDR3 is TGTGCCAGCAGTGAATTAGAGCGGGAGAATCGCGATGAGCAGTTCTTC.